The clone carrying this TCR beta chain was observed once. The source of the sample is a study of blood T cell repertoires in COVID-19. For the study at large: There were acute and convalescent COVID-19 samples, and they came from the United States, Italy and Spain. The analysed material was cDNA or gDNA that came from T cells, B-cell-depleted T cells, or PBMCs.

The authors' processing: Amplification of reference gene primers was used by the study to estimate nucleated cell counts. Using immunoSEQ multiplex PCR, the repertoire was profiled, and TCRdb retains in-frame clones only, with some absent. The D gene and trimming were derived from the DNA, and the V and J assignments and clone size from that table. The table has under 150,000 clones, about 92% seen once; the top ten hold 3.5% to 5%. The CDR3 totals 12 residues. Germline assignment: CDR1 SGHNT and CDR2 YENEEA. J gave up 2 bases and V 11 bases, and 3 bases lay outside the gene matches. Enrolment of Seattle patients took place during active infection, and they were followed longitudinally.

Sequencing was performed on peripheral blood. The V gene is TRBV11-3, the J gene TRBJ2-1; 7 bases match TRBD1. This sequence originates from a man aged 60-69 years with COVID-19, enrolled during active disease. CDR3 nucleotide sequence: TGTGCCTCGGGACAGACCTACAATGAGCAGTTCTTC. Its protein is CASGQTYNEQFF.